The rows below give T cell receptor beta chains drawn from one sample of a study of CD8+ T cells in alopecia areata. Only in-frame clones appear in the TCRdb table, and some are missing; sequencing was by immunoSEQ multiplex PCR. This table holds fewer than 110,000 clones, approximately 84% found once. The material was CD8+ T cells sorted from blood, obtained at approximately week 34, from a patient treated with tofacitinib. The receptors were sampled from a human donor with alopecia areata. Each CDR3 is given with its conserved first and last residue. The D gene is left open where the match is weak. Size is stated for part of the rows, as once, few or many counts, or as a class when the clone is expanded.

V	size	J	D	CDR3	DNA
TRBV18	.	TRBJ2-7	.	CASSPPVGDEQYF	TGTGCCAGCTCACCTCCCGTGGGGGACGAGCAGTACTTC
TRBV27	.	TRBJ1-1	.	CASSILKNTEAFF	TGTGCCAGCAGTATATTGAAGAACACTGAAGCTTTCTTT
TRBV29-1	.	TRBJ2-3	.	CSVDSEGQTYTDTQYF	TGCAGCGTTGACTCGGAGGGACAGACCTACACAGATACGCAGTATTTT
TRBV4-1	.	TRBJ1-1	.	CASSQVGGGYTEAFF	TGCGCCAGCAGCCAAGTTGGTGGGGGGTACACTGAAGCTTTCTTT
TRBV30	.	TRBJ2-7	TRBD2	CAWSAGGLYEQYF	TGTGCCTGGAGTGCGGGGGGGCTCTACGAGCAGTACTTC
TRBV7-8	.	TRBJ2-2	.	CASSLIPGEGGDAGELFF	TGTGCCAGCAGCTTAATCCCGGGAGAGGGAGGTGACGCCGGGGAGCTGTTTTTT
TRBV6-1	.	TRBJ2-5	.	CASSDQDGETQYF	TGTGCCAGCAGTGATCAGGACGGAGAGACCCAGTACTTC
TRBV7-6	.	TRBJ2-7	.	CASSWPKGQGMGDEQYF	TGTGCCAGCAGCTGGCCAAAGGGGCAGGGGATGGGTGACGAGCAGTACTTC
TRBV29-1	once	TRBJ2-3	.	CSVEDPRGGSTDTQYF	TGCAGCGTTGAAGATCCCCGAGGGGGGAGCACAGATACGCAGTATTTT
TRBV5-1	.	TRBJ2-7	TRBD2	CASSFGLAGSYEQYF	TGCGCCAGCAGCTTTGGGCTAGCGGGATCCTACGAGCAGTACTTC
TRBV5-1	.	TRBJ2-7	.	CASSLSSYEQYF	TGCGCCAGCAGCCTAAGCTCCTACGAGCAGTACTTC
TRBV27	.	TRBJ2-7	TRBD2	CASSVLAGAYEQYF	TGTGCCAGCAGTGTTCTAGCGGGAGCGTACGAGCAGTACTTC
TRBV7-6	.	TRBJ1-4	.	CASSSFHEKLFF	TGTGCCAGCAGCTCCTTTCATGAAAAACTGTTTTTT
TRBV4-1	.	TRBJ2-7	.	CASSQVTGTYEQYF	TGCGCCAGCAGCCAAGTCACAGGGACCTACGAGCAGTACTTC
TRBV5-1	.	TRBJ1-1	.	CASSLSGDEAFF	TGCGCCAGCAGCTTGAGCGGGGATGAAGCTTTCTTT
TRBV23-1	.	TRBJ2-4	.	CASSQSFLGQIAKNIQYF	TGCGCCAGCAGTCAAAGTTTTCTCGGACAGATAGCCAAAAACATTCAGTACTTC
TRBV9	.	TRBJ1-1	.	CASSVGQMNTEAFF	TGTGCCAGCAGCGTAGGCCAGATGAACACTGAAGCTTTCTTT
TRBV29-1	.	TRBJ2-5	.	CSVEEEEEETQYF	TGCAGCGTTGAAGAAGAGGAGGAAGAGACCCAGTACTTC